A selection of T cell receptor beta chains follows, all from one sample in a study of T cell changes during pregnancy in multiple sclerosis. Data came from immunoSEQ multiplex PCR; TCRdb stores just in-frame clones and leaves some out. The sample shows 70,000 to 95,000 clones, approximately 90% of them seen only once. The starting material was CD4+ T cells from peripheral blood mononuclear cells, obtained in the second trimester of pregnancy. The receptors here all came from a female donor with multiple sclerosis, enrolled in a pregnancy study. Each CDR3 is given with its conserved first and last residue. The order of the fields is V gene, CDR3 length, CDR3 protein.

>TRBV11-2|14
CASSLASGINEQFF
>TRBV7-2|15
CASILRGGLTNEQFF
>TRBV6-1|12
CAMVVGGTEAFF
>TRBV18|15
CASSDRVSFDYGYTF
>TRBV4-3|17
CASSQSPRGRSNQPQHF
>TRBV9|15
CASSPRGQGTEKLFF
>TRBV6-4|13
CASSEARGSPLHF
>TRBV28|14
CASSFGSVRDTQYF
>TRBV27|16
CASSLKSVYSNQPQHF
>TRBV5-4|18
CASSPGQGSSSSGNTIYF
>TRBV6-1|13
CASSRTGEDTQYF
>TRBV30|13
CAWSAQGVRKLFF
>TRBV27|15
CASRLTSRGQYEQYF
>TRBV19|15
CASRSSGANTGELFF
>TRBV30|12
CAWAWGEAEAFF
>TRBV28|16
CASSLWLAGEGETQYF
>TRBV6-6|12
CASSGIADTQYF
>TRBV1|16
CTSSQAAPPRFYGYTF
>TRBV6-5|14
CASRPGTGISEAFF
>TRBV19|13
CASSPDGAYEQYF
>TRBV5-5|16
CASSLEGTSGNHEQFF
>TRBV6-6|12
CASSYPPPEAFF
>TRBV6-1|13
CASSESGNSPLHF
>TRBV5-6|13
CASSPGDWTEAFF
>TRBV7-3|16
CASSLTGRGQSEKLFF
>TRBV11-2|14
CASRTGGVSYEQYF